The 2 T cell receptor beta chains below all came from one sample that was sequenced in a study of blood T cell repertoires in COVID-19. Some clones are missing from TCRdb's copy, which holds only in-frame ones; the method was immunoSEQ multiplex PCR. The table shows 150,000 or so clones, with around 83% occurring only once. The specimen was peripheral blood. All receptors derive from a woman between 50 and 59 years old in a cohort sampled during active or convalescent COVID-19.

The gene calls are TRBV10-3 and TRBJ2-2; a possible D gene is TRBD1 (5 bases). CDR1 ENHRY and CDR2 SYGVKD come from the germline V gene. V was cut by 4 bases and J by 3 bases, with 12 bases left in between. This CDR3 has 15 amino acids. CDR3 loop: CAISGPTVYTGELFF. CDR3 DNA: TGTGCCATCAGTGGTCCGACAGTTTACACCGGGGAGCTGTTTTTT.

The V and J genes are TRBV24-1 and TRBJ2-7, with TRBD1 matching 7 bases. The J segment lost 2 bases and the V segment lost 7 bases, leaving 4 bases of the junction unmatched. The CDR3 consists of 13 residues. CDR1 KGHDR and CDR2 SFDVKD come from the germline V gene. CDR3 in amino acids: CATRTGTAYEQYF. The CDR3 DNA reads TGTGCCACCAGGACCGGGACAGCCTACGAGCAGTACTTC.